The 12 T cell receptor beta chains below all came from one sample that was sequenced in a study of Ad26.COV2.S vaccination and SARS-CoV-2 variants. Treatment indicated: around 19 received Ad26.COV2.S at low or high dose, single or two shots; about 5 received placebo; per-sample allocation not given. Sampling took place 63 days after the first vaccine or placebo injection. Assay: immunoSEQ multiplex PCR; the TCRdb copy retains only in-frame clones and omits some. The table records around 450,000 clones, roughly 90% of them present only once. Sample: peripheral blood, taken in a trial of Ad26.COV2.S vaccine versus placebo. These receptors were obtained from a person between 18 and 60 years old who received the Ad26.COV2.S COVID-19 vaccine or a placebo.

V gene TRBV5-1 combines with J gene TRBJ2-7; TRBD2 might be the D (6 bases). Germline V lookup: CDR1 SGHRS, CDR2 YFSETQ. The CDR3 contains 15 residues. Trimming pared 0 bases from V and 4 bases from J, leaving 14 bases between. The CDR3 protein is CASSLVEGKFYEQYF. CDR3 nucleotides: TGCGCCAGCAGCTTGGTGGAGGGAAAGTTTTACGAGCAGTACTTC. The full variable domain, rest sourced from reference TRBV5-1 and TRBJ2-7, is KAGVTQTPRYLIKTRGQQVTLSCSPISGHRSVSWYQQTPGQGLQFLFEYFSETQRNKGNFPGRFSGRQFSNSRSEMNVSTLELGDSALYLCASSLVEGKFYEQYFGPGTRLTVT.

This rearrangement joins TRBV7-9 to TRBJ1-2; the match to TRBD1 covers 7 bases. V trimming: 1 base; J trimming: 7 bases; junction bases outside the gene matches: 9. The length of the CDR3 is 15 residues. Germline-derived CDR1 and CDR2 are SEHNR and FQNEAQ (reference sequence). The DNA for the CDR3 is TGTGCCAGCAGCTTAGACCGGGACAGAGGGTTTGGCTACACCTTC. Protein: CASSLDRDRGFGYTF. The full variable domain, its missing parts supplied by reference TRBV7-9 and TRBJ1-2, is DTGVSQNPRHKITKRGQNVTFRCDPISEHNRLYWYRQTLGQGPEFLTYFQNEAQLEKSRLLSDRFSAERPKGSFSTLEIQRTEQGDSAMYLCASSLDRDRGFGYTFGSGTRLTVV.

V and J are TRBV6-5 and TRBJ1-3, with D unclear. The germline V and J ends were trimmed by 6 bases and 0 bases, with 9 bases remaining between them. Germline values: CDR1 MNHEY, CDR2 SVGAGI. The CDR3 totals 14 residues. Here the CDR3 DNA reads TGTGCCAGCAGGAGGTCCCTCTCTGGAAACACCATATATTTT. Translation gives CASRRSLSGNTIYF.

The V gene is TRBV28, the J gene TRBJ2-2, with 8 bases fitting TRBD1. Germline V lookup: CDR1 MDHEN, CDR2 SYDVKM. The CDR3 covers 17 residues. V was pared by 4 bases and J by 7 bases, with 14 bases of the junction left unmatched. CDR3 loop: CASSSPTGTGIIGELFF. CDR3 coding DNA: TGTGCCAGCAGTTCCCCGACCGGGACAGGAATCATCGGGGAGCTGTTTTTT.

The chain couples TRBV4-3 to TRBJ2-3, with a weak D call TRBD2 (6 bases). This CDR3 has 15 amino acids. V was cut by 0 bases and J by 4 bases, with 11 bases left in between. CDR1 and CDR2 (germline): LGHNA, YSLEER. DNA for the CDR3: TGCGCCAGCAGCCAAGAGGGGGGTAGCGCAGATACGCAGTATTTT. Its translation: CASSQEGGSADTQYF.

The rearrangement links TRBV30 to TRBJ2-7, with a weak D call TRBD2 (7 bases). V was trimmed by 5 bases and J by 4 bases, leaving 15 bases between them. CDR1 GTSNPN and CDR2 SVGIG come from the germline V gene (reference sequence). The CDR3 is made up of 13 amino acids. The CDR3 coding sequence is TGTGCCTGGGAGAAGGGGGGGACTTACGAGCAGTACTTC. It translates to CAWEKGGTYEQYF.

The V gene is TRBV29-1, the J gene TRBJ2-1; D remains ambiguous. CDR3 length equals 13 residues. Germline assignment: CDR1 SQVTM and CDR2 ANQGSEA. The germline V and J ends were trimmed by 4 bases and 0 bases, with 7 bases remaining between them. The CDR3 is CSVATVSYNEQFF. The CDR3 nucleotides read TGCAGCGTTGCAACGGTCTCCTACAATGAGCAGTTCTTC.

J is TRBJ2-7 and V is TRBV7-9, with a possible D match to TRBD1 (6 bases). The V gene's germline CDR1 is SEHNR and CDR2 FQNEAQ (reference sequence). This CDR3 is 16 amino acids long. Trimming cost V 6 bases and J 1 base, with 19 bases left between them. The CDR3 protein is CASSQNPPDRSYEQYF. CDR3 nucleotides: TGTGCCAGCAGTCAAAACCCCCCGGACAGATCCTACGAGCAGTACTTC.

The rearrangement joins TRBV25-1 to TRBJ2-5; D is perhaps TRBD1 (6 bases). The CDR3 runs 12 residues. The V gene's germline CDR1 is MGHDK and CDR2 SYGVNS. V was cut by 6 bases and J by 1 base, with 6 bases left in between. CDR3 DNA sequence: TGTGCCAGCAGGGACAGCCAAGAGACCCAGTACTTC. It is translated as CASRDSQETQYF.

This clone was seen more than once but under ten times. The chain employs TRBV7-8 and TRBJ1-5; D unresolved. Germline-derived CDR1 and CDR2 are SGHVS and FQNEAQ. Trimming left V 4 bases short and J 7 bases short, with 17 bases between. CDR3 length equals 15 residues. CDR3 sequence reads: CASSSRKQSGQPQHF. The CDR3 DNA follows: TGTGCCAGCAGCTCTAGAAAGCAGAGTGGGCAGCCCCAGCATTTT.

This sequence joins TRBV6-5 and TRBJ2-7, with no clear D. V dropped 6 bases and J dropped 7 bases, with 10 bases sitting between them. The CDR3 consists of 11 residues. The germline gives CDR1 MNHEY, CDR2 SVGAGI. DNA of the CDR3: TGTGCCAGCAGCCAATCAGGAGAGCAGTACTTC. Translation: CASSQSGEQYF.

The chain is built from TRBV7-9 and TRBJ2-5; 10 nucleotides align to TRBD2. Germline values: CDR1 SEHNR, CDR2 FQNEAQ (reference sequence). The CDR3 extends over 16 amino acids. The J segment lost 1 base and the V segment lost 5 bases, leaving 7 bases of the junction unmatched. The DNA for the CDR3 is TGTGCCAGCAGCCCTAGCGGGGGACCATCCCAAGAGACCCAGTACTTC. It is translated as CASSPSGGPSQETQYF. Complete variable domain (other parts from reference TRBV7-9 and TRBJ2-5): DTGVSQNPRHKITKRGQNVTFRCDPISEHNRLYWYRQTLGQGPEFLTYFQNEAQLEKSRLLSDRFSAERPKGSFSTLEIQRTEQGDSAMYLCASSPSGGPSQETQYFGPGTRLLVL.